One TCR beta chain is described in this entry. The target antigen is unknown. This sample was included in a study of shared clonotypes between healthy human individuals. The CDR3 is 18 amino acids. After removal of 6 bases from V and 1 base from J, the junction contained 18 bases not matched to a gene. CDR1 and CDR2 (germline): MDHEN, SYDVKM. CD45RO-negative, CCR7-selected cells formed the naive CD8 fraction, which excluded terminally differentiated effector memory CD45RA+ cells. Measured with immunoSEQ multiplex PCR; TCRdb has only the in-frame clones, and not every one. Among about 2.1 million clones listed, about 92% were seen once. Findings and caveats of the study: A handful of donors showed sharing of 4.5% to 6% of naive CD4 clonotypes.

J is TRBJ2-7 and V is TRBV28; TRBD1 aligns across 7 bases. The origin of this receptor is a man younger than 35 in good health. Some clones in this sample may be carry-over from other donors' samples. The sample consisted of naive CD8+ T cells from PBMCs. In DNA form, the CDR3 reads TGTGCCAGCAGCCCAAAAATTCAGACAGGGTTCGCATCCTACGAGCAGTACTTC. Residues: CASSPKIQTGFASYEQYF.